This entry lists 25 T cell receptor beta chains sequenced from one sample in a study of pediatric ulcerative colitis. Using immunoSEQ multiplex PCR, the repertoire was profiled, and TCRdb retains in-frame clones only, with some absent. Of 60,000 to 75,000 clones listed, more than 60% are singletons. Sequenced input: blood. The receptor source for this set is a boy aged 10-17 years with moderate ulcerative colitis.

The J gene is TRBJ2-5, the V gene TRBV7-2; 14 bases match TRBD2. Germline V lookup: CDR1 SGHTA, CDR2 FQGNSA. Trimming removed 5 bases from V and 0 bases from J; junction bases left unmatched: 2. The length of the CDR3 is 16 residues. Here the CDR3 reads CASSRTSGGYQETQYF. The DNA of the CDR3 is TGTGCCAGCAGCCGGACTAGCGGGGGGTACCAAGAGACCCAGTACTTC. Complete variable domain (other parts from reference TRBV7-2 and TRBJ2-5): GAGVSQSPSNKVTEKGKDVELRCDPISGHTALYWYRQSLGQGLEFLIYFQGNSAPDKSGLPSDRFSAERTGGSVSTLTIQRTQQEDSAVYLCASSRTSGGYQETQYFGPGTRLLVL.

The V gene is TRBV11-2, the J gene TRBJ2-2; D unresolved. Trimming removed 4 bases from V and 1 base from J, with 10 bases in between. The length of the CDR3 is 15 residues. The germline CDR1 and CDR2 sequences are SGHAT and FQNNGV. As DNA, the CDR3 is TGTGCCAGCAGCTGGGGAACAAGGAACACCGGGGAGCTGTTTTTT. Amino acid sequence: CASSWGTRNTGELFF.

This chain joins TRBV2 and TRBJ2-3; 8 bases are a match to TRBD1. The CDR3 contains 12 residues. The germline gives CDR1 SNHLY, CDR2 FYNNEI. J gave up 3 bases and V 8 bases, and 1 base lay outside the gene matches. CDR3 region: CASWTGTDTQYF. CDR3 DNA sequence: TGTGCCAGCTGGACAGGGACAGATACGCAGTATTTT.

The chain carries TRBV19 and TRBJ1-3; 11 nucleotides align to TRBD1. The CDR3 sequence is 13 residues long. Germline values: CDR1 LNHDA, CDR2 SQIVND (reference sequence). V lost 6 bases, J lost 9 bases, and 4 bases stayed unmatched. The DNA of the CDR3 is TGTGCCAGTAGCCCGGGACAGGGGGTCACCATATATTTT. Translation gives CASSPGQGVTIYF.

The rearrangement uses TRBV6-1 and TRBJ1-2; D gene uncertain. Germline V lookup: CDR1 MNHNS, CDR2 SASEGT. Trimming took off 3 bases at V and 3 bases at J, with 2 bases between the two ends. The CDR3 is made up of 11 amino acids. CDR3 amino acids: CASSEYYGYTF. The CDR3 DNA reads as TGTGCCAGCAGTGAGTACTATGGCTACACCTTC.

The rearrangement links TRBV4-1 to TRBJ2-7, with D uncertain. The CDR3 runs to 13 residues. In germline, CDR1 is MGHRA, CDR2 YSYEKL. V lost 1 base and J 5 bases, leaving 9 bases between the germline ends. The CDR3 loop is CASSQAPNDEQYF. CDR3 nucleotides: TGCGCCAGCAGCCAAGCCCCCAACGACGAGCAGTACTTC.

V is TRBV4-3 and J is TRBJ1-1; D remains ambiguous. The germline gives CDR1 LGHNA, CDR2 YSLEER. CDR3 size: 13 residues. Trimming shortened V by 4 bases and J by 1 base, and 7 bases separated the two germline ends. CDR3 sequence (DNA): TGCGCCAGCAGCCCTTTGCGGAACACTGAAGCTTTCTTT. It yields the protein CASSPLRNTEAFF.

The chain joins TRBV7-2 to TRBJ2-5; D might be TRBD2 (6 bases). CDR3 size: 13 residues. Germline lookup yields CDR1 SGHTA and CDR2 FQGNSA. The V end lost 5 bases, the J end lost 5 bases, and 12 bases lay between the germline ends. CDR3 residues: CASSTTAGETQYF. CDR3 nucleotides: TGTGCCAGCAGCACGACTGCGGGGGAGACCCAGTACTTC.

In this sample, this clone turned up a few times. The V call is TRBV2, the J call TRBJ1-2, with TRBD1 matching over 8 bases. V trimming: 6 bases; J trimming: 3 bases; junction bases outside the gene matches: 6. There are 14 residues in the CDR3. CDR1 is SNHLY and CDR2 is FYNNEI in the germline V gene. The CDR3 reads CASRADRADYGYTF. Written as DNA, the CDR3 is TGTGCCAGCAGAGCGGACAGGGCCGACTATGGCTACACCTTC. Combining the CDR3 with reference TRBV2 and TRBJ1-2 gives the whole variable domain EPEVTQTPSHQVTQMGQEVILRCVPISNHLYFYWYRQILGQKVEFLVSFYNNEISEKSEIFDDQFSVERPDGSNFTLKIRSTKLEDSAMYFCASRADRADYGYTFGSGTRLTVV.

The CDR3, as DNA: TGCGCCAGCAGTCTGACAGGGGGCCCGAACACTGAAGCTTTCTTT. Its translation is CASSLTGGPNTEAFF. V and J are TRBV5-1 and TRBJ1-1, with 10 nucleotides matching TRBD1. Looked up from germline, CDR1 is SGHRS and CDR2 is YFSETQ. The CDR3 has 15 residues. The J segment lost 1 base and the V segment lost 5 bases, leaving 5 bases of the junction unmatched. The full variable domain, rest sourced from reference TRBV5-1 and TRBJ1-1, is KAGVTQTPRYLIKTRGQQVTLSCSPISGHRSVSWYQQTPGQGLQFLFEYFSETQRNKGNFPGRFSGRQFSNSRSEMNVSTLELGDSALYLCASSLTGGPNTEAFFGQGTRLTVV.

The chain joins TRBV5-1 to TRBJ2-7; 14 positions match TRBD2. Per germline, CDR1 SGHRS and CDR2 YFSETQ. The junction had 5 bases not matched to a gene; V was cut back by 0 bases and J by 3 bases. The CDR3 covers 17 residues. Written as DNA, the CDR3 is TGCGCCAGCAGCTTGGTGTCGGGACTAGCGGGAGTCTACGAGCAGTACTTC. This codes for CASSLVSGLAGVYEQYF.

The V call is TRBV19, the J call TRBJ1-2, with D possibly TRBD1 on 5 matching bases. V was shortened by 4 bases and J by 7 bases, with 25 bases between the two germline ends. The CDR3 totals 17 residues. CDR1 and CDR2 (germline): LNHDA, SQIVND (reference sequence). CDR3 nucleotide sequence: TGTGCCAGTAGTACACATCTTTCCCAGGGTTATGGGACTGGCTACACCTTC. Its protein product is CASSTHLSQGYGTGYTF.

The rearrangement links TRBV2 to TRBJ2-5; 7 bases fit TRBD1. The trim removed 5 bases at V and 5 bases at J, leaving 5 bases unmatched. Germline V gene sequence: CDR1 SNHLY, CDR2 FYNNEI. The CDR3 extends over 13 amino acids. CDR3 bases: TGTGCCAGCAGTCTGGGACAGAGGGAGACCCAGTACTTC. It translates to CASSLGQRETQYF.

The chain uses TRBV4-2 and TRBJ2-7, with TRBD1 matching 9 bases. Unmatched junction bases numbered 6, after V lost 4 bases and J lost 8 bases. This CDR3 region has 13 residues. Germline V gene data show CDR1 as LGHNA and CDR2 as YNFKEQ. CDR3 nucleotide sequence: TGTGCCAGCAGCCTAGGGACAGGGTTGAAGCAGTACTTC. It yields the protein CASSLGTGLKQYF.

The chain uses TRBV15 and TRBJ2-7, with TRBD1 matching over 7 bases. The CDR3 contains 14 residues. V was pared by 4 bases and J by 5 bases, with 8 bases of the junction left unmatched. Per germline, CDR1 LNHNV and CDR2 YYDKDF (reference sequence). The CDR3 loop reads CATSIWQGVHEQYF. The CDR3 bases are TGTGCCACCAGCATTTGGCAGGGGGTCCACGAGCAGTACTTC.

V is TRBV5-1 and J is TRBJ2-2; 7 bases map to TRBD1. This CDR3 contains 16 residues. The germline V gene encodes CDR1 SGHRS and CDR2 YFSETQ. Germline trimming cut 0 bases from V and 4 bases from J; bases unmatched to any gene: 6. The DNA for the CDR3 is TGCGCCAGCAGCTTGGTAACAGGGGCCACCACCGGGGAGCTGTTTTTT. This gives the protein CASSLVTGATTGELFF.

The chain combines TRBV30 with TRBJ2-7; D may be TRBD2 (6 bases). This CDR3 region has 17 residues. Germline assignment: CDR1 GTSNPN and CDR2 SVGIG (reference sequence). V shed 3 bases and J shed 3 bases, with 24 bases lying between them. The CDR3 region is CAWRGAGGGDKSYEQYF. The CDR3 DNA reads TGTGCCTGGAGAGGGGCTGGGGGAGGAGATAAGAGCTACGAGCAGTACTTC.

Written as DNA, the CDR3 is TGTGCCAGCAGCCCGGCTGGGACAGAACAGCGGTACTTC. Protein product: CASSPAGTEQRYF. The chain is built from TRBV5-4 and TRBJ2-7; 7 nucleotides match TRBD1. J gave up 12 bases and V 4 bases, and 13 bases lay outside the gene matches. This CDR3 is 13 amino acids long. Germline V lookup: CDR1 SGHNT, CDR2 YYREEE (reference sequence). Full variable domain (remainder filled in from reference TRBV5-4 and TRBJ2-7): ETGVTQSPTHLIKTRGQQVTLRCSSQSGHNTVSWYQQALGQGPQFIFQYYREEENGRGNFPPRFSGLQFPNYSSELNVNALELDDSALYLCASSPAGTEQRYFGPGTRLTVT.

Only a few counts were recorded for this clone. CDR3: CASSLAGNTIYF. CDR3 sequence (DNA): TGTGCCAGCAGCTTGGCTGGAAACACCATATATTTT. The chain employs TRBV5-6 and TRBJ1-3, with no clear D. V lost 0 bases and J lost 2, with 0 bases in between. CDR1 is SGHDT and CDR2 is YYEEEE in the germline V gene. The CDR3 totals 12 residues.

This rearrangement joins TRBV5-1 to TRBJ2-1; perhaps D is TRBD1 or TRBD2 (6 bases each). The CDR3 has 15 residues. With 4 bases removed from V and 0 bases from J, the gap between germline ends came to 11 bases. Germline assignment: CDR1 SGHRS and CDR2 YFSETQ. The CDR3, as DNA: TGCGCCAGCAGCGCCGGGGGCTCCTCCTACAATGAGCAGTTCTTC. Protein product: CASSAGGSSYNEQFF.

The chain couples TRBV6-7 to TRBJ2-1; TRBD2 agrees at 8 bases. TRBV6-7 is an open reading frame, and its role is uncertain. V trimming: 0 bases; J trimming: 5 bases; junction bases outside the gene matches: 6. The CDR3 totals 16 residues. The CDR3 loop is CASSYSTAGGHNEQFF. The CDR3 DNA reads TGTGCCAGCAGTTACTCGACGGCGGGGGGCCACAATGAGCAGTTCTTC.

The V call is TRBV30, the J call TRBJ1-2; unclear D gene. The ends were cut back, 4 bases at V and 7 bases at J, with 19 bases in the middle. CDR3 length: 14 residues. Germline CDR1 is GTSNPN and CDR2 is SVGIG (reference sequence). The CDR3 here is CAWKGGRRNGGYTF. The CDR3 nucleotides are TGTGCCTGGAAGGGAGGCAGGCGGAATGGTGGCTACACCTTC.

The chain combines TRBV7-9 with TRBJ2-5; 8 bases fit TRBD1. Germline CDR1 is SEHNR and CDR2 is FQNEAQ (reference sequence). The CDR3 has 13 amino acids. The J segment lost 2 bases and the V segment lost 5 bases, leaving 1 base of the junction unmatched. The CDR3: CASSRQGQETQYF. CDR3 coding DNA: TGTGCCAGCAGCAGACAGGGGCAAGAGACCCAGTACTTC.

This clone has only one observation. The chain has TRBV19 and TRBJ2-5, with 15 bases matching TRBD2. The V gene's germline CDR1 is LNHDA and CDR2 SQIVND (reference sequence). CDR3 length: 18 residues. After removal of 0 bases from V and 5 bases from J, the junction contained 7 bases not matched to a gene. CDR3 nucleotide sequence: TGTGCCAGTAGTATAGAGGGGACTAGCGGGAGGATGTGGGAGACCCAGTACTTC. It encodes CASSIEGTSGRMWETQYF.

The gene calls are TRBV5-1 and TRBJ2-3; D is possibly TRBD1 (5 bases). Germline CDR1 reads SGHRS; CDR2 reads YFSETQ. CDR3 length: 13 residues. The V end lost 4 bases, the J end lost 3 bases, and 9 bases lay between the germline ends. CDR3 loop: CASSVQGTDTQYF. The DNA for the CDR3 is TGCGCCAGCAGCGTGCAGGGAACAGATACGCAGTATTTT.